This T cell receptor beta chain was retrieved from a study of OX40 agonist ivuxolimab in advanced cancers. TCRdb keeps only in-frame clones here, not all; method: immunoSEQ multiplex PCR. The sample yields about 55,000 clones, roughly 80% seen once. Trimming removed 8 bases at V and 11 bases at J, with 12 bases between. CDR1 MNHEY and CDR2 SVGAGI come from the germline V gene. The CDR3 runs to 10 residues. This material consisted of CD4+ or CD8+ T cells sorted from blood, taken in a trial of the OX40 agonist ivuxolimab. The sequence derives from an adult with an advanced solid tumor such as melanoma, head and neck, liver or kidney cancer. The V and J genes are TRBV6-5 and TRBJ1-1, with D unclear. CDR3 region: CASGPGSAFF. DNA for the CDR3: TGTGCCAGCGGACCGGGGTCTGCTTTCTTT.